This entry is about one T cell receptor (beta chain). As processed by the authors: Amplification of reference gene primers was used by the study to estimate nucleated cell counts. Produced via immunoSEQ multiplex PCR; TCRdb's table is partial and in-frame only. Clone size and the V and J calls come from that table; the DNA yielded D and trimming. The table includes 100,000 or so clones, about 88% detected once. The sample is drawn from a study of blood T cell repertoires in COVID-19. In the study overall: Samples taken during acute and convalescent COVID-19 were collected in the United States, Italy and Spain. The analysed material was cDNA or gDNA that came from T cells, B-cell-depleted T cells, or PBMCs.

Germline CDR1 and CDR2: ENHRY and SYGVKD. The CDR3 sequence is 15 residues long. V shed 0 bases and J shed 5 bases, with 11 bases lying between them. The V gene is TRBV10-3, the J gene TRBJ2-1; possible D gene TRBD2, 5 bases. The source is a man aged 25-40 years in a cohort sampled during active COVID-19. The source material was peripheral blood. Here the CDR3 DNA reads TGTGCCATCAGTGAGTCGAAAGGACTCCACAATGAGCAGTTCTTC. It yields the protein CAISESKGLHNEQFF.